This T cell receptor (beta chain) was identified in a study of human T cells and chemical hapten exposure listed by TCRdb under 2021. Some background on the complete study: For sensitization, 2% DPC in acetone was applied to a roughly 2 cm by roughly 2 cm area of upper inner arm skin. The mostly female patient cohort included alopecia areata with under or over 50% scalp involvement, alopecia totalis and alopecia universalis. Patch testing was performed on the upper back with Finn chambers containing 0.01% DPC, and the patch tests were scored after 6 days according to International Contact Dermatitis Research Group standards. Roughly 30 alopecia patients provided blood for TCR sequencing at one to four time points (pre-sensitization, 2, 6 and 24 weeks). Weekly therapeutic DPC doses were additionally applied to the scalp of patients throughout the roughly 23-week study period. Peripheral blood TCR repertoire changes were tracked in vivo in alopecia patients during primary and secondary sensitization to the hapten diphenylcyclopropenone (DPC). The libraries were sequenced as a pool, and the TCR yield per sample differed mostly because of small variations in library volumes within the pool. Blood samples were taken from patients before sensitization (week 0) and at 2, 6 and about 24 weeks after DPC sensitization.

The time point tag for this specimen amounts to: patch test 2, 6 weeks after DPC sensitization. In the paper's terms, the treatment or condition label means: therapeutic diphenylcyclopropenone sensitization with weekly scalp DPC. At every patch-test visit, the blood draw took place before the patch test was put on. To be eligible, patients had to be aged 18 to 70, diagnosed with alopecia and judged suitable for DPC therapy, while pregnant patients were excluded. Total RNA was isolated from unfractionated whole blood collected in Tempus Blood RNA tubes. This clonotype was counted many times. Its antigen is not yet known. No quality values exist for individual bases; no much larger clone is one base distant. Findings and caveats that apply to the study as a whole: DPC sensitization did not change the number of TCRs with a frequency above 1 in 1000, and there was no evidence of changes in global repertoire structure. Repeated subsampling changed both the strength of the expansion versus patch-test correlation and the threshold at which that correlation became significant. Significantly more large CDR3 similarity clusters were formed by expanded TCRs than by pre-sensitization or healthy control sets, consistent with antigen-driven responses. Because every patient had alopecia, a presumed autoimmune disease, the patients' immune response might differ from that of healthy individuals. The number of PT1 expanded TCRs positively correlated with patch test score, significant at thresholds 8, 16 and 32 but not 4.

Library construction relied on RACE. TCRdb lists the instrument as NextSeq 500. Library preparation attached unique molecular identifiers to individual cDNA molecules for quantitative, reproducible TCR counting. Both TCR alpha and TCR beta chains were sequenced from each blood RNA sample. The authors processed their data as follows. The median number of TCRs per sample was approximately 96,000, ranging from about 23,224 to 700,000. The Decombinator software suite was used to annotate V, J and CDR3 in the TCR reads. For the PS versus PT1 abundance plots, all samples were subsampled to the same number of TCRs (28,000). Expanded TCRs were defined as absent before sensitization and observed at least eight times at the 2-week time point. TCRdb cleaned the public reads at Q25 with fastp, built clones with MiXCR and kept in-frame beta chains. Each entry merges the rows of one CDR3 protein and shows their most common DNA and genes. These V and J calls derive from TCRdb rather than the authors' analysis. The sample profile shows about 43,000 distinct CDR3 sequences; less than 4% of them were found once. Of the sample, about 6.9% is held by the ten largest clones.

The sequences come from whole blood, collected in connection with sensitization to the hapten diphenylcyclopropenone (DPC). The receptor was derived from a middle-aged man with alopecia areata. Some clones in this sample may be carry-over from other donors' samples.

The nucleotide sequence reads as follows: TGTGCCAGCAGCCGAGGACTAGCTGGCACAGATACGCAGTATTTT. This encodes CASSRGLAGTDTQYF. The chain was built from TRBV6-2 or TRBV6-3 and TRBJ2-3, and 8 junction bases match TRBD2. Spanning cysteine to phenylalanine, the CDR3 consists of 15 amino acids. The read is trimmed to its CDR3 DNA, 45 bases read in frame from base 1. For CDR1 and CDR2, the germline V gene lists MNHEY and SVGEGT. V loses 6 bases at its end and J loses 1 base; junction bases beyond the gene matches: 6.